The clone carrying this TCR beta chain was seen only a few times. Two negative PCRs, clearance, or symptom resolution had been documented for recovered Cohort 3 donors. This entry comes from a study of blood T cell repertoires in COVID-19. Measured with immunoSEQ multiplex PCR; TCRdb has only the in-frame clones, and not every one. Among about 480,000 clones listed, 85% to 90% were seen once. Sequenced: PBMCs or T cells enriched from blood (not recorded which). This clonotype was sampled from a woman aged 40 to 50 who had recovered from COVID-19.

This chain's CDR3 is CATRPGRNTGELFF. In nucleotides, the CDR3 is TGTGCCACCAGGCCGGGTAGAAACACCGGGGAGCTGTTTTTT. The chain employs TRBV7-2 and TRBJ2-2; D is uncertain. CDR1 and CDR2 from the germline V gene are SGHTA and FQGNSA. This CDR3 has 14 residues. Trimming took off 10 bases at V and 2 bases at J, with 14 bases between the two ends.